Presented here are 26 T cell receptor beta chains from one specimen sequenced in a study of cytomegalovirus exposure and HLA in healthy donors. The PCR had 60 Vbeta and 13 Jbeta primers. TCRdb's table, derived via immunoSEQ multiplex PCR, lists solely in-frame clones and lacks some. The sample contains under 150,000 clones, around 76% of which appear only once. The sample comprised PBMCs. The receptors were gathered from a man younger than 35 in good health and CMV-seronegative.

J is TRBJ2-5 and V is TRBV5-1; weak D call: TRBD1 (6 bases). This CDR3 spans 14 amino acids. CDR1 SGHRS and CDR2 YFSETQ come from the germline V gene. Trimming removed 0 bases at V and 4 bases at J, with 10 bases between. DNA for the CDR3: TGCGCCAGCAGCTTGGCCCTAGGGGGAGAGACCCAGTACTTC. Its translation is CASSLALGGETQYF.

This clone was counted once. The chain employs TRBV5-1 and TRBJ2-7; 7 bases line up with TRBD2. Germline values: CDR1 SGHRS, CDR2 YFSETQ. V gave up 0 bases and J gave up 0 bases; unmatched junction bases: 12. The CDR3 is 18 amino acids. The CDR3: CASSLERFRGGTSYEQYF. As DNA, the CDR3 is TGCGCCAGCAGCTTGGAGCGTTTTAGGGGAGGGACCTCCTACGAGCAGTACTTC.

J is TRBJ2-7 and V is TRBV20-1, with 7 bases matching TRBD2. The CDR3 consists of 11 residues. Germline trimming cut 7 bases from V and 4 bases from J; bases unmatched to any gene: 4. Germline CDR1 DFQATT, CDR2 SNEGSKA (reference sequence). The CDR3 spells CSGREAYEQYF. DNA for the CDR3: TGCAGTGGTCGGGAGGCTTACGAGCAGTACTTC.

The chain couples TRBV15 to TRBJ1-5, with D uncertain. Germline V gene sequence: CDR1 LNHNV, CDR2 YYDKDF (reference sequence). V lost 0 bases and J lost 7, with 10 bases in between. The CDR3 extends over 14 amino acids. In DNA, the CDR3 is TGTGCCACCAGCAGAGATCTAGCGGGGCAGCCCCAGCATTTT. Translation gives CATSRDLAGQPQHF.

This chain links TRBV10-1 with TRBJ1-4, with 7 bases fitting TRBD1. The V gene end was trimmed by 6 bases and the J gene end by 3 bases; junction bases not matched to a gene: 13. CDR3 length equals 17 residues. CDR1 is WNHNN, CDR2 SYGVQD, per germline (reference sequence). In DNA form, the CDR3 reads TGCGCCAGCAGAGTCAGGGGGAAGCTGATGGCTAATGAAAAACTGTTTTTT. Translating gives CASRVRGKLMANEKLFF.

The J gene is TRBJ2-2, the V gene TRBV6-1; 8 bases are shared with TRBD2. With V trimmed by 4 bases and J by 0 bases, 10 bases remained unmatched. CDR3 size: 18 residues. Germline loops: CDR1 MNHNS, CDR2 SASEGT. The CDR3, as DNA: TGTGCCAGCAGTGGTGAGACTAGCGCCTTCGCGAACACCGGGGAGCTGTTTTTT. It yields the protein CASSGETSAFANTGELFF.

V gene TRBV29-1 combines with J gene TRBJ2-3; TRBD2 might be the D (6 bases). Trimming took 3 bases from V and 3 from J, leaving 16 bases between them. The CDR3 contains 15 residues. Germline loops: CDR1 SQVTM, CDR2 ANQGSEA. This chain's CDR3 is CSVDGAGRGTDTQYF. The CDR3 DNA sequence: TGCAGCGTTGACGGGGCCGGACGGGGGACAGATACGCAGTATTTT.

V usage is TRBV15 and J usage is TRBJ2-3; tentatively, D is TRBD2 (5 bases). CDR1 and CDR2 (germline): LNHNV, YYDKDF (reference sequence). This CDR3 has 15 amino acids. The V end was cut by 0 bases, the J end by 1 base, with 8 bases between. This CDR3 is CATSRDPRGTDTQYF. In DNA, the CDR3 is TGTGCCACCAGCAGAGACCCGCGGGGCACAGATACGCAGTATTTT.

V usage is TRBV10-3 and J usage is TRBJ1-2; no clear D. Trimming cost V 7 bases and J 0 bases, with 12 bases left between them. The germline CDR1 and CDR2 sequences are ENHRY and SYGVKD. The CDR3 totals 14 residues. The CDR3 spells CAINQQTANYGYTF. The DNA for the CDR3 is TGTGCCATCAATCAACAGACGGCTAACTATGGCTACACCTTC.

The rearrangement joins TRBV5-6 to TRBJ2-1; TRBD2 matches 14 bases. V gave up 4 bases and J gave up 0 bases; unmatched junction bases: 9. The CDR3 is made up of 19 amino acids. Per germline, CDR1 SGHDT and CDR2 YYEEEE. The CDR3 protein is CASSGGLAGARSSYNEQFF. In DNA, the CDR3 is TGTGCCAGCAGCGGGGGACTAGCGGGGGCCAGGAGCTCCTACAATGAGCAGTTCTTC.

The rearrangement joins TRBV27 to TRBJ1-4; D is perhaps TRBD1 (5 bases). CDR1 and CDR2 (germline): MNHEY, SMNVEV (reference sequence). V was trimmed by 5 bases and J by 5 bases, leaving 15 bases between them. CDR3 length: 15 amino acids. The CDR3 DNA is TGTGCCAGCAGTCCCCAGGGCTCCAAGAATGAAAAACTGTTTTTT. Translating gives CASSPQGSKNEKLFF.

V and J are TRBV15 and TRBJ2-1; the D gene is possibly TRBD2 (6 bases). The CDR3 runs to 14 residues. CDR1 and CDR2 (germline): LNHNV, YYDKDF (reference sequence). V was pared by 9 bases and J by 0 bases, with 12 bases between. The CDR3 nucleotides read TGTGCCACTAAATCCGGGAGCTCCTACAATGAGCAGTTCTTC. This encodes CATKSGSSYNEQFF.

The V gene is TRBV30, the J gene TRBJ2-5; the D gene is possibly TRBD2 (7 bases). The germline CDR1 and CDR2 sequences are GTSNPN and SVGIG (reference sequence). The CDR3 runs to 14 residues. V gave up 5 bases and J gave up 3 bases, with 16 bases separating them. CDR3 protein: CAWGRGLAEETQYF. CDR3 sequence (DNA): TGTGCCTGGGGACGGGGGCTAGCGGAAGAGACCCAGTACTTC.

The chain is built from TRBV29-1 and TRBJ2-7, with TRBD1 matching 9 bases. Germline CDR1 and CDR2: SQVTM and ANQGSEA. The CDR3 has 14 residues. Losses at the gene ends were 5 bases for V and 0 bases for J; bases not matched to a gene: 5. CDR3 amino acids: CSVQQGAISYEQYF. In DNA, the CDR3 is TGCAGCGTTCAACAGGGGGCGATCTCCTACGAGCAGTACTTC.

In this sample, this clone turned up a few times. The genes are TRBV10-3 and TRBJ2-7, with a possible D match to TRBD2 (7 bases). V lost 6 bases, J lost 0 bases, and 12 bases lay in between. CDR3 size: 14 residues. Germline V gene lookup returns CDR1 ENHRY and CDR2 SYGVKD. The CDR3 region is CAIRGGPDSYEQYF. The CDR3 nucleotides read TGTGCCATCAGGGGGGGGCCAGACTCCTACGAGCAGTACTTC.

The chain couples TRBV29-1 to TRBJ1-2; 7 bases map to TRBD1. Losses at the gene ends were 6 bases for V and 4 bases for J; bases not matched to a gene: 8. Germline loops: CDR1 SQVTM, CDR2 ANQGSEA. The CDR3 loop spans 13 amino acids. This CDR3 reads CSVDNRGGYGYTF. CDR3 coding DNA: TGCAGCGTCGATAACAGGGGAGGCTATGGCTACACCTTC.

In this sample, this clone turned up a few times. CDR3 sequence: CASSRQGTSNTGELFF. The CDR3 DNA is TGTGCCAGCAGCCGACAGGGGACATCGAACACCGGGGAGCTGTTTTTT. The chain recombines TRBV7-3 with TRBJ2-2; 8 bases agree with TRBD1. The CDR3 has 16 residues. The junction had 5 bases not matched to a gene; V was cut back by 5 bases and J by 0 bases. In germline, CDR1 is SGHTA, CDR2 FQGTGA.

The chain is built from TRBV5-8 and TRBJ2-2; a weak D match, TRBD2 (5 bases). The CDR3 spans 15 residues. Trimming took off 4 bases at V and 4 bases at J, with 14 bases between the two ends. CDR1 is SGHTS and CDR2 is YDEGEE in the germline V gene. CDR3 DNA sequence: TGTGCCAGCAGCATTTCCCCGGGAAGCACCGGGGAGCTGTTTTTT. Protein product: CASSISPGSTGELFF.

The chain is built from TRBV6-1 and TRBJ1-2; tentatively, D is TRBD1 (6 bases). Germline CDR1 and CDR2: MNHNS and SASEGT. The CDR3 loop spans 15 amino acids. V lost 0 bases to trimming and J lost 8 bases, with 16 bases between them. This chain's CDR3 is CASSEALSGASGYTF. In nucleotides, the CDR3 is TGTGCCAGCAGTGAAGCCCTTTCAGGGGCTTCGGGCTACACCTTC.

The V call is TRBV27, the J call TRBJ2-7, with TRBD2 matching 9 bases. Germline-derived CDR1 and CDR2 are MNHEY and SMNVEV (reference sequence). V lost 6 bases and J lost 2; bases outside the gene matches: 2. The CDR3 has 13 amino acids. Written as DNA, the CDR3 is TGTGCCAGCAGAAGACTAGCGGCCTACGAGCAGTACTTC. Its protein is CASRRLAAYEQYF.

The CDR3 reads CASSADSHGYTF. CDR3 bases: TGCGCCAGCAGCGCGGACTCGCATGGCTACACCTTC. This chain links TRBV5-1 with TRBJ1-2; D is unresolved. Trimming pared 4 bases from V and 6 bases from J, leaving 10 bases between. The CDR3 sequence is 12 residues long. Germline CDR1 reads SGHRS; CDR2 reads YFSETQ.

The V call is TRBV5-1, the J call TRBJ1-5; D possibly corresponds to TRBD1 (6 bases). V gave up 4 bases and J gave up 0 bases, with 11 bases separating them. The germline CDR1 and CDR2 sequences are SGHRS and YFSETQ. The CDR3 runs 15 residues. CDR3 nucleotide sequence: TGCGCCAGCAGCCCGGGACACAATAGCAATCAGCCCCAGCATTTT. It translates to CASSPGHNSNQPQHF.

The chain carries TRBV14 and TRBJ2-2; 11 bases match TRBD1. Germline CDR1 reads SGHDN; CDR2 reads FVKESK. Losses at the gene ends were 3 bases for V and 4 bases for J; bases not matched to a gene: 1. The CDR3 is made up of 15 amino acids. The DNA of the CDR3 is TGTGCCAGCAGCCACGGGACAGGGGGCACCGGGGAGCTGTTTTTT. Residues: CASSHGTGGTGELFF.

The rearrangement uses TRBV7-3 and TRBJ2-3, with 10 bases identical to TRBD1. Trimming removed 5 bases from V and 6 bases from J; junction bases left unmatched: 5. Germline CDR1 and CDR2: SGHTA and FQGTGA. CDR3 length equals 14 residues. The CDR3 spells CASSETGGRDTQYF. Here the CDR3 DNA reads TGTGCCAGCAGCGAGACAGGGGGCCGGGATACGCAGTATTTT. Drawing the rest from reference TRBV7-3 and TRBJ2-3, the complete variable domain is GAGVSQTPSNKVTEKGKYVELRCDPISGHTALYWYRQSLGQGPEFLIYFQGTGAADDSGLPNDRFFAVRPEGSVSTLKIQRTERGDSAVYLCASSETGGRDTQYFGPGTRLTVL.

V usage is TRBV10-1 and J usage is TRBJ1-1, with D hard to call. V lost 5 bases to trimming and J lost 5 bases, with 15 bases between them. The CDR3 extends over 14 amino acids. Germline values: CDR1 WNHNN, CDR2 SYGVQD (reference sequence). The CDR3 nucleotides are TGCGCCAGCAGTCTTGGACGGGGAAGGACTGAAGCTTTCTTT. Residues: CASSLGRGRTEAFF.

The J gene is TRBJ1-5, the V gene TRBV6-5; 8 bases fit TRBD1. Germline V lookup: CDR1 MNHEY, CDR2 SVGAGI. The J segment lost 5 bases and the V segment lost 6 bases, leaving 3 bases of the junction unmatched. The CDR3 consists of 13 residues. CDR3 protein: CASRQGEDQPQHF. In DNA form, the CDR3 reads TGTGCCAGCAGACAGGGGGAAGATCAGCCCCAGCATTTT.